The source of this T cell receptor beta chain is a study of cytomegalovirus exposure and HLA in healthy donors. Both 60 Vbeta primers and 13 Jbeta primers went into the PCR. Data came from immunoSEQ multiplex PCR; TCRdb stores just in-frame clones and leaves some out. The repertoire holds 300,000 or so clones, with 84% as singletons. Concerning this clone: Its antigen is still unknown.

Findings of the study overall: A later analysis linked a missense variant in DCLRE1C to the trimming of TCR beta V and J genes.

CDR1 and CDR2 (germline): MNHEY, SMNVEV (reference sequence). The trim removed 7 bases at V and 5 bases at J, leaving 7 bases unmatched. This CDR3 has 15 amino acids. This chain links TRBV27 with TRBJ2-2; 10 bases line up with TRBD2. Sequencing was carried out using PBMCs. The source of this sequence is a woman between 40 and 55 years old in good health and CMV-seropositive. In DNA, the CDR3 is TGTGCCAGCAACCAAGCGGGAGGGTGGACCGGGGAGCTGTTTTTT. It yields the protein CASNQAGGWTGELFF.